Below are 11 T cell receptor beta chains sequenced from a single sample in a study of shared clonotypes between healthy human individuals. Sequenced by immunoSEQ multiplex PCR; TCRdb stores in-frame clones only, minus some. This sample carries about 2.3 million clones, 85% to 95% of them seen once, and the ten largest clones take around 0.4%. The sequenced material came from naive CD4+ T cells from PBMCs. The subset here: CD45RA+ positively selected. These TCRs come from a young man in good health. Some clones in this sample may be carry-over from other donors' samples.

The gene calls are TRBV18 and TRBJ1-2, with D uncertain. The V end lost 5 bases, the J end lost 5 bases, and 12 bases lay between the germline ends. The V gene's germline CDR1 is KGHSH and CDR2 LQKENI. The CDR3 length is 13 residues. The DNA of the CDR3 is TGTGCCAGCTCAAATCTTCGAGGATATGGCTACACCTTC. It specifies CASSNLRGYGYTF.

Points on this clone: The sample holds other DNA sequences that translate to the same CDR3. The chain employs TRBV27 and TRBJ1-5; 8 bases line up with TRBD1. CDR3 length equals 13 residues. Germline values: CDR1 MNHEY, CDR2 SMNVEV (reference sequence). V was clipped by 5 bases and J by 6 bases; unmatched bases: 3. CDR3 in amino acids: CASSPGGGQPQHF. CDR3 nucleotide sequence: TGTGCCAGCAGTCCAGGGGGCGGTCAGCCCCAGCATTTT.

The chain couples TRBV6-1 to TRBJ1-2, with TRBD1 as a possible D gene (5 bases). CDR1 and CDR2 (germline): MNHNS, SASEGT. The CDR3 length is 15 residues. The germline V and J ends were trimmed by 4 bases and 2 bases, with 14 bases remaining between them. The CDR3 DNA is TGTGCCAGCAGTGCCACCCACAGGCCGAACTATGGCTACACCTTC. This gives the protein CASSATHRPNYGYTF.

About this clone itself: Other DNA sequences within the sample encode an identical CDR3. This sequence joins TRBV6-1 and TRBJ2-7; no firm D call. Trimming stripped 2 bases from V and 3 bases from J, with 5 bases between. Looked up from germline, CDR1 is MNHNS and CDR2 is SASEGT. The CDR3 spans 12 residues. The CDR3 spells CASSEQGYEQYF. DNA for the CDR3: TGTGCCAGCAGTGAACAAGGCTACGAGCAGTACTTC.

A remark on this clone: Additional DNA sequences in this sample encode the identical CDR3. The rearrangement links TRBV28 to TRBJ2-7; 8 nucleotides agree with TRBD1. The CDR3 covers 13 residues. Germline CDR1 reads MDHEN; CDR2 reads SYDVKM. V lost 5 bases and J lost 3; bases outside the gene matches: 3. CDR3 nucleotides: TGTGCCAGCAGTCCAGGACAGGGCTACGAGCAGTACTTC. Its translation: CASSPGQGYEQYF.

The chain has TRBV6-5 and TRBJ1-1; TRBD1 might be the D (5 bases). The germline V gene has CDR1 MNHEY and CDR2 SVGAGI. Trimming shortened V by 6 bases and J by 8 bases, and 22 bases separated the two germline ends. This CDR3 contains 15 residues. The CDR3 DNA reads TGTGCCAGCAGCCTACCGGGGCAGCCATCATTCGAAGCTTTCTTT. It encodes CASSLPGQPSFEAFF.

The V gene is TRBV2, the J gene TRBJ2-7, with 8 bases identical to TRBD1. V lost 6 bases to trimming and J lost 6 bases; unmatched junction nucleotides: 10. This CDR3 comprises 14 residues. Germline CDR1 SNHLY, CDR2 FYNNEI. The CDR3 sequence is CASSDRGSVLEQYF. CDR3 bases: TGTGCCAGCAGCGACAGGGGTTCGGTTCTCGAGCAGTACTTC. Together with reference TRBV2 and TRBJ2-7, the CDR3 gives the full variable domain: EPEVTQTPSHQVTQMGQEVILRCVPISNHLYFYWYRQILGQKVEFLVSFYNNEISEKSEIFDDQFSVERPDGSNFTLKIRSTKLEDSAMYFCASSDRGSVLEQYFGPGTRLTVT.

V is TRBV9 and J is TRBJ2-3, with D tentatively TRBD1 or TRBD2 (5 bases each). The CDR3 loop spans 12 amino acids. Trimming took 0 bases from V and 7 from J, leaving 6 bases between them. Germline values: CDR1 SGDLS, CDR2 YYNGEE. In DNA form, the CDR3 reads TGTGCCAGCAGCGTAGGGGGGAATACGCAGTATTTT. It is translated as CASSVGGNTQYF.

The chain recombines TRBV28 with TRBJ2-7; a weak D match, TRBD2 (5 bases). There are 14 residues in the CDR3. V was clipped by 1 base and J by 7 bases, with 14 bases between them. The germline gives CDR1 MDHEN, CDR2 SYDVKM. CDR3 loop: CASSLLSGELEQYF. CDR3 DNA: TGTGCCAGCAGTTTATTATCCGGGGAGCTGGAGCAGTACTTC.

The chain combines TRBV29-1 with TRBJ2-1; 8 bases fit TRBD2. J was trimmed by 2 bases and V by 4 bases; bases with no gene match: 4. Germline CDR1 reads SQVTM; CDR2 reads ANQGSEA. CDR3 length equals 14 residues. The CDR3 loop is CSVGSAGAYNEQFF. The DNA for the CDR3 is TGCAGCGTTGGTTCAGCGGGAGCCTACAATGAGCAGTTCTTC.

V gene TRBV7-3 combines with J gene TRBJ2-3; 14 positions match TRBD2. Germline lookup yields CDR1 SGHTA and CDR2 FQGTGA. The CDR3 is 19 residues long. Trimming removed 5 bases from V and 6 bases from J; junction bases left unmatched: 16. Here the CDR3 reads CASSGITGTSGRGWDTQYF. The CDR3 DNA reads as TGTGCCAGCAGCGGAATAACCGGGACTAGCGGGAGAGGATGGGATACGCAGTATTTT.